These T cell receptor beta chains were read from a single sample in a study of blood T cell repertoires in COVID-19. TCRdb's copy holds only in-frame clones and misses some; the assay was immunoSEQ multiplex PCR. The sample includes about 160,000 clones, over 70% of them seen just once. The sample was peripheral blood. These receptors were obtained from a man aged 65-85 years with acute or convalescent COVID-19. Each CDR3 is given with its conserved first and last residue. Fields, in order: J gene, V gene, clone size, D gene, CDR3 DNA, CDR3 protein. The D gene is left open where the match is weak. Size is omitted from some rows. Given values are once, few, many or a class for expanded clones.

>TRBJ1-5|TRBV28|-|TRBD1
TGTGCCAGCAGTCCAAGTACCGGACAGGCGAGTACCCAGCATTTT
CASSPSTGQASTQHF
>TRBJ1-2|TRBV5-4|-|-
TGTGCCAGCAGCTTGTCGAGGGAGGATGGCTACACCTTC
CASSLSREDGYTF
>TRBJ1-2|TRBV12-3/TRBV12-4|-|-
TGTGCCAGTAGATCTTTGTCGTTC
CASRSLSF
>TRBJ2-3|TRBV20-1|few|TRBD2
TGCAGTGCTAGTTCTAGCGGGAATTCAGATACGCAGTATTTT
CSASSSGNSDTQYF
>TRBJ2-1|TRBV11-3|-|-
TGTGCCAGCAGCTTAGTGTTACGGGAGAGGGATGAGCAGTTCTTC
CASSLVLRERDEQFF
>TRBJ2-5|TRBV27|-|TRBD1
TGTGCCAGCAGCGTAGGAACAGGGGGTCCCCAAGAGACCCAGTACTTC
CASSVGTGGPQETQYF
>TRBJ1-3|TRBV7-9|once|-
TGTGCCAGCAGGGCCCCGGGGTTCTCTGGAAACACCATATATTTT
CASRAPGFSGNTIYF
>TRBJ2-1|TRBV6-5|-|-
TGTGCCAGCAGGCGGGACGAATACAATGAGCAGTTCTTC
CASRRDEYNEQFF
>TRBJ2-7|TRBV28|once|-
TGTGCCAGCAGTTCCGGACAGACCTTCTACGAGCAGTACTTC
CASSSGQTFYEQYF
>TRBJ2-5|TRBV19|-|TRBD2
TGTGCCAGTAGTATCTCTAGCGGGGTTCAAGAGACCCAGTACTTC
CASSISSGVQETQYF
>TRBJ2-7|TRBV12-5|-|-
TGTGCTAGTGGGCGGGGAGACGAGCAGTACTTC
CASGRGDEQYF
>TRBJ2-2|TRBV6-5|-|TRBD2
TGTGCCAGCAGAACACTAGCGGGGCACACCGGGGAGCTGTTTTTT
CASRTLAGHTGELFF
>TRBJ2-7|TRBV30|-|TRBD1
TGTGCCTGGAGTGTGGGACAGATCTACGAGCAGTACTTC
CAWSVGQIYEQYF
>TRBJ1-6|TRBV13|-|-
TGTGCCAGCAGCTTAGATCAGGGAGGTTCACCCCTCCACTTT
CASSLDQGGSPLHF
>TRBJ2-3|TRBV20-1|-|-
TGCAGTGCTAGCAGGGTAGATACGCAGTATTTT
CSASRVDTQYF
>TRBJ2-2|TRBV7-6|once|-
TGTGCCAGCAGCTTAGCATCTTCACCAGCGATCACCGGGGAGCTGTTTTTT
CASSLASSPAITGELFF
>TRBJ1-3|TRBV9|few|TRBD1
TGTGCCAGCAGCGCTATTACAGGGGTTACGGGGGGAAACACCATATATTTT
CASSAITGVTGGNTIYF
>TRBJ1-1|TRBV6-5|-|-
TGTGCCAGCAGTCGTCCCGTCGCGGGGAACACTGAAGCTTTCTTT
CASSRPVAGNTEAFF
>TRBJ2-3|TRBV11-2|few|TRBD2
TGTGCCAGCAGCGCCGCCTCTAGCGGGGAGCAGTATTTT
CASSAASSGEQYF
>TRBJ2-3|TRBV30|-|TRBD2
TGTGCCTGGAGTCCGGACCGCGGGGGGAGTACGCAGTATTTT
CAWSPDRGGSTQYF
>TRBJ2-3|TRBV9|-|TRBD2
TGTGCCAGCAGCGTATTGGCGGGAGGGGCAGATACGCAGTATTTT
CASSVLAGGADTQYF
>TRBJ2-5|TRBV13|-|-
TGTGCCAGCAGCAGACTAGTGATTCAAGAGACCCAGTACTTC
CASSRLVIQETQYF
>TRBJ1-3|TRBV12-5|few|TRBD1
TGTGCTAGTGGTTTGGGTGCAGGGGGCGGAAACACCATATATTTT
CASGLGAGGGNTIYF
>TRBJ1-2|TRBV6-6|-|TRBD1
TGTGCCAGCAGTTACCCCGGACAGGACCTGGGGTATGGCTACACCTTC
CASSYPGQDLGYGYTF
>TRBJ1-3|TRBV18|-|-
TGTGCCAGCGCACTTTCAGAGGGAAGCTCTGGAAACACCATATATTTT
CASALSEGSSGNTIYF
>TRBJ2-7|TRBV2|-|TRBD2
TGTGCCAGCAGTGAGGCGGCTAGCGGGAGGGTCTACGAGCAGTACTTC
CASSEAASGRVYEQYF
>TRBJ1-5|TRBV24-1|-|TRBD1
TGTGCCACCAGTCAGGGGGCGCGTGGCAATCAGCCCCAGCATTTT
CATSQGARGNQPQHF
>TRBJ2-2|TRBV7-2|-|-
TGTGCCAGCAGCTTAGCGAGAAACACCGGGGAGCTGTTTTTT
CASSLARNTGELFF
>TRBJ1-1|TRBV11-3|once|TRBD1
TGTGCCAGCAGCCGGGGACAGGGGGACCCGAACACTGAAGCTTTCTTT
CASSRGQGDPNTEAFF
>TRBJ2-2|TRBV24-1|-|-
TGTGCCACCGTATCTAGTGGCACCGGGGAGCTGTTTTTT
CATVSSGTGELFF
>TRBJ1-2|TRBV7-2|-|-
TGTGCCAGCAGCTTAGCGGGCGCCAACCCCTATGGCTACACCTTC
CASSLAGANPYGYTF
>TRBJ1-2|TRBV14|-|-
TGTGCCAGCAGCCACGACAAGAACTATGGCTACACCTTC
CASSHDKNYGYTF
>TRBJ1-1|TRBV6-5|-|-
TGTGCCAGCAGTCCAAGGACACCCTACACTGAAGCTTTCTTT
CASSPRTPYTEAFF
>TRBJ1-1|TRBV2|-|TRBD1
TGTGCCAGCAGTGGGGCCCGACAGGGGAAAGAAGCTTTCTTT
CASSGARQGKEAFF
>TRBJ1-3|TRBV9|-|-
TGTGCCAGCAGCACCACCAGGGTGAGCGCTGGAAACACCATATATTTT
CASSTTRVSAGNTIYF
>TRBJ2-7|TRBV9|-|-
TGTGCCAGCAGCGCTGGACACAGGTCATACTTCGAGCAGTACTTC
CASSAGHRSYFEQYF
>TRBJ1-5|TRBV19|-|TRBD1
TGTGCCAGTAGTATAGTCGGCAGGGGGCCAGGGTATAGCAATCAGCCCCAGCATTTT
CASSIVGRGPGYSNQPQHF
>TRBJ2-7|TRBV6-5|-|-
TGTGCCAGCAGGGGCAGTAGCTCCTACGAGCAGTACTTC
CASRGSSSYEQYF
>TRBJ2-7|TRBV18|few|-
TGTGCCAGCTCACCCCCTTCCGGGGACGAGCAGTACTTC
CASSPPSGDEQYF
>TRBJ1-2|TRBV7-9|few|-
TGTGCCAGCAGCTTCGGGAGCGGCTATGGCTACACCTTC
CASSFGSGYGYTF
>TRBJ1-2|TRBV3-1/TRBV3-2|few|-
TGTGCCAGCAGCCAAGGAGGGGGGGCGGGCGGCTATGGCTACACCTTC
CASSQGGGAGGYGYTF
>TRBJ1-1|TRBV3-1/TRBV3-2|-|-
TGTGCCAGCAGCCCTCATCCCCTCGGGGACACTGAAGCTTTCTTT
CASSPHPLGDTEAFF
>TRBJ2-7|TRBV14|-|TRBD2
TGTGCCAGCAGCCAAGGCGGGAGCGAGCAGTACTTC
CASSQGGSEQYF
>TRBJ2-1|TRBV6-5|-|TRBD2
TGTGCCAGCAGTTATTTCGGGACTAGCGGGTACAATGAGCAGTTCTTC
CASSYFGTSGYNEQFF
>TRBJ2-1|TRBV5-1|-|TRBD1
TGCGCCAGCAGCTTGGGGGGACAGGGTTCCGGCAATGAGCAGTTCTTC
CASSLGGQGSGNEQFF
>TRBJ2-7|TRBV30|-|TRBD1
TGTGCCTGGGCCGGACAGGGGACCGAGCAGTACTTC
CAWAGQGTEQYF
>TRBJ2-4|TRBV6-5|-|-
TGTGCCAGCAGTTACTCGGTTGGCTTAGCCAAAAACATTCAGTACTTC
CASSYSVGLAKNIQYF
>TRBJ1-1|TRBV10-3|-|-
TGTGCCATCAGTGAGTTCCCAGGGGTGGGGATGAACACTGAAGCTTTCTTT
CAISEFPGVGMNTEAFF
>TRBJ2-7|TRBV30|-|TRBD1
TGTGCCTGTGGACAGGGGATCTACGAGCAGTACTTC
CACGQGIYEQYF
>TRBJ2-7|TRBV19|few|TRBD2
TGTGCCAGTAGTAGATTGCCCCTAGCGGGAGAAAACTCCTACGAGCAGTACTTC
CASSRLPLAGENSYEQYF
>TRBJ2-3|TRBV7-9|-|-
TGTGCCAGCAGCCGTTGGCAGGCAGATACGCAGTATTTT
CASSRWQADTQYF
>TRBJ2-7|TRBV19|-|TRBD2
TGTGCCAGTAGTATAAGGCCTAGCGGGGAACCCCCCTACGAGCAGTACTTC
CASSIRPSGEPPYEQYF
>TRBJ1-3|TRBV19|-|TRBD1
TGTGCCAGTAGTACCAGACAGGGTGGAACCATATATTTT
CASSTRQGGTIYF